The entry that follows covers one TCR beta chain sequence. Authors' analysis steps: Researchers report that nucleated cell counts were estimated from reference gene primer amplification. Profiling relied on immunoSEQ multiplex PCR, and the TCRdb table lists in-frame clones only, not all of them. Clonal size and the V and J genes are those of that table, whereas D and trimming came from the DNA. This table holds about 520,000 clones, approximately 83% found once. These data originate in a study of blood T cell repertoires in COVID-19. At the level of the study: Acute-phase and convalescent COVID-19 samples originated in the United States, Italy and Spain. Sample material is recorded as cDNA or gDNA derived from T cells, B-cell-depleted T cells, or PBMCs.

V was cut by 3 bases and J by 0 bases, with 11 bases left in between. This CDR3 is built from 15 residues. Per the germline V gene, CDR1 is LNHDA and CDR2 is SQIVND (reference sequence). The chain uses TRBV19 and TRBJ1-2; D is unresolved. Specimen: peripheral blood. This clonotype was sampled from a human donor in a cohort sampled during active COVID-19. CDR3 in amino acids: CASSMGTASNYGYTF. The CDR3, as DNA: TGTGCCAGTAGTATGGGTACAGCTTCTAACTATGGCTACACCTTC.